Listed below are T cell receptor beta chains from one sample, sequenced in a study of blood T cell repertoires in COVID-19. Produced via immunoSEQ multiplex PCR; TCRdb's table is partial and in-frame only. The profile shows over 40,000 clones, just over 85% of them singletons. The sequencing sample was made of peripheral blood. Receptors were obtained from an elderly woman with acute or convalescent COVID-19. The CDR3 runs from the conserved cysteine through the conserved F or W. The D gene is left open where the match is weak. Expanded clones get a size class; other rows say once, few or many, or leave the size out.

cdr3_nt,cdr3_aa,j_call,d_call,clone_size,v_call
TGTGCCAGTCGGGGACAGACTAACACCGGGGAGCTGTTTTTT,CASRGQTNTGELFF,TRBJ2-2,TRBD1,.,TRBV19
TGTGCCATCAGTGAGGACGACAGAGGAGCTTTCTTT,CAISEDDRGAFF,TRBJ1-1,.,.,TRBV10-3
TGTGCCAGCGGATGGGGGCGGAGAGCTTTCTTT,CASGWGRRAFF,TRBJ1-1,.,.,TRBV7-6
TGTGCCAGCAGCGCCGGGACTAGCGACACAGATACGCAGTATTTT,CASSAGTSDTDTQYF,TRBJ2-3,TRBD2,.,TRBV5-8
TGTGCCAGCAGTTACTCGGCGGGACAGTTGAATCAGCCCCAGCATTTT,CASSYSAGQLNQPQHF,TRBJ1-5,TRBD1,.,TRBV6-6
TGTGCCACACAATGGACAGGTATGAACACTGAAGCTTTCTTT,CATQWTGMNTEAFF,TRBJ1-1,TRBD1,.,TRBV6-5
TGTGCCAGCAGCGTATGGGACAGCCCGAATCAGCCCCAGCATTTT,CASSVWDSPNQPQHF,TRBJ1-5,TRBD1,once,TRBV9
TGCGCCAGCAGCTTGGCCGCGGCCGACGGGGAAAAACTGTTTTTT,CASSLAAADGEKLFF,TRBJ1-4,.,once,TRBV5-1
TGCGCCAGCAGCACGGACAGTAGCTCCTACAATGAGCAGTTCTTC,CASSTDSSSYNEQFF,TRBJ2-1,.,.,TRBV5-1
TGCGCCAGCAGCTTCGGACAGACAACTAATGAAAAACTGTTTTTT,CASSFGQTTNEKLFF,TRBJ1-4,.,.,TRBV5-1
TGTGCCAGCAGTTACTCGGGAGCGGGGGGGGGTGATACGCAGTATTTT,CASSYSGAGGGDTQYF,TRBJ2-3,TRBD2,.,TRBV6-5
TGTGCCTGGAGTCCCGGGACTAGCGGGGGGGCAGGAGATACGCAGTATTTT,CAWSPGTSGGAGDTQYF,TRBJ2-3,TRBD2,.,TRBV30
TGTGCCAGCGCCCAGGGGGCAGACTATGGCTACACCTTC,CASAQGADYGYTF,TRBJ1-2,TRBD1,.,TRBV6-6
TGTGCCAGCAGCGCTCGACAGGGGTCGGACACTGAAGCTTTCTTT,CASSARQGSDTEAFF,TRBJ1-1,TRBD1,.,TRBV9
TGTGCCAGCAGGATGATAGGACAGGGGGTTTCGGAAGCTTTCTTT,CASRMIGQGVSEAFF,TRBJ1-1,TRBD1,.,TRBV7-2
TGTGCCAGCTCACAAGAACAGGGACGGGAAGCTTTCTTT,CASSQEQGREAFF,TRBJ1-1,.,.,TRBV18
TGTGCCAGCAGCCCGTGGACAGAAGCTAACTATGGCTACACCTTC,CASSPWTEANYGYTF,TRBJ1-2,.,once,TRBV5-8
TGTGCCAGCAGCCAACCAGGGCCGAACACTGAAGCTTTCTTT,CASSQPGPNTEAFF,TRBJ1-1,.,once,TRBV3-1/TRBV3-2
TGTGCCAGCAGCCATTCCCCGCGGAGGGCAACTAATGAAAAACTGTTTTTT,CASSHSPRRATNEKLFF,TRBJ1-4,.,few,TRBV3-1/TRBV3-2
TGTGCCAGCAGTTACTCGAAGGGGCCGGTGGCTGAAGCTTTCTTT,CASSYSKGPVAEAFF,TRBJ1-1,.,.,TRBV6-5
TGCGCCAGCAGCTCGTCGACAGGGAACATTCAGTACTTC,CASSSSTGNIQYF,TRBJ2-4,TRBD1,once,TRBV5-1
TGTGCCAGCCAAGGGGGACCCGGCGAAAAACTGTTTTTT,CASQGGPGEKLFF,TRBJ1-4,.,.,TRBV6-5
TGTGCCAGCAAGGGACAGGGAAACTCGCCTAGTTCACCCCTCCACTTT,CASKGQGNSPSSPLHF,TRBJ1-6,TRBD1,.,TRBV27
TGTGCCAGCAGCCCAGGACCCCGGACAGGGGATGAAAAACTGTTTTTT,CASSPGPRTGDEKLFF,TRBJ1-4,TRBD1,.,TRBV7-2
TGTGCCAGCAGCGGCGGGACAGCGGGTGGCTACACCTTC,CASSGGTAGGYTF,TRBJ1-2,TRBD1,.,TRBV5-6
TGCGCCAGCAAAGGAGGCCATGAGCAGTTCTTC,CASKGGHEQFF,TRBJ2-1,.,.,TRBV5-1
TGTGCCAGCAGTTACTGGGGGGACAGGCGTCCCTACGAGCAGTACTTC,CASSYWGDRRPYEQYF,TRBJ2-7,TRBD1,.,TRBV6-5
TGTGCCTGGAGACCTCGAGGAGGAGCTTGGGATTCACCCCTCCACTTT,CAWRPRGGAWDSPLHF,TRBJ1-6,.,.,TRBV30
TGCAGCGTTGAATCATCTGGGGCAGGGGTCGGACCTCCAGTGGATACGCAGTATTTT,CSVESSGAGVGPPVDTQYF,TRBJ2-3,.,.,TRBV29-1
TGTGCCAGCAGCCAAGCCGCGGGGAGCAGTACTGAAGCTTTCTTT,CASSQAAGSSTEAFF,TRBJ1-1,.,.,TRBV4-2
TGTGCCAGCAGCTTGGGTGGGACAGGGTATGGCTACACCTTC,CASSLGGTGYGYTF,TRBJ1-2,TRBD1,.,TRBV5-4
TGTGCCAGCAACCAGGACAGGGCGGATGGCTACACCTTC,CASNQDRADGYTF,TRBJ1-2,TRBD1,.,TRBV6-5